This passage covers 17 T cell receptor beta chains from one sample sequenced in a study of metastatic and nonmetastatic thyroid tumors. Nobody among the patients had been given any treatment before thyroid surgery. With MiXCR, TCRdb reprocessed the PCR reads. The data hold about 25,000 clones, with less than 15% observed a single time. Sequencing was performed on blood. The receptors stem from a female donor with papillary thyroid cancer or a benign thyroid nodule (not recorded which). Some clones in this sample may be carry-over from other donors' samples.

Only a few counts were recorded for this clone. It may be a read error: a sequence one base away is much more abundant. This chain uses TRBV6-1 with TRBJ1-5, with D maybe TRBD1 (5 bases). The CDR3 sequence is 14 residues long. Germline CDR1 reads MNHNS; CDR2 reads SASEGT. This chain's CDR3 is CAGSTDSGNQPQHF. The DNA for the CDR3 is TGTGCCGGCAGCACCGACAGTGGTAATCAGCCCCAGCATTTT.

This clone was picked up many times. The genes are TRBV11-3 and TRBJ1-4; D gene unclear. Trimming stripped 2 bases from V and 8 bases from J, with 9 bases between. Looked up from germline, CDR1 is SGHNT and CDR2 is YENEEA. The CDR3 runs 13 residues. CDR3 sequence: CASSLMVGEKLFF. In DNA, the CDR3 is TGTGCCAGCAGCTTAATGGTGGGAGAAAAACTGTTTTTT.

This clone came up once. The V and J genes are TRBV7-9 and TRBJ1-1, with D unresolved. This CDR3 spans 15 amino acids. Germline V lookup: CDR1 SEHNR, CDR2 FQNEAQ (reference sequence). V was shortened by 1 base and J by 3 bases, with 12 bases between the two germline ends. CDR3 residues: CASSLGTNRDTEAFF. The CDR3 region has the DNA TGTGCCAGCAGCTTAGGGACCAATAGGGACACTGAAGCTTTCTTT.

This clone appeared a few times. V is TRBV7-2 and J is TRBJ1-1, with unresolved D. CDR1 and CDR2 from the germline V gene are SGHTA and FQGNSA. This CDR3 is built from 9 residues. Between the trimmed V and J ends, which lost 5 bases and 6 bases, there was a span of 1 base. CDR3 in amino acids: CASSPEAFF. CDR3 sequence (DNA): TGTGCCAGCAGCCCTGAAGCTTTCTTT.

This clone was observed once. CDR3: CASSLGHRDYRNEQFF. DNA for the CDR3: TGCGCCAGCAGCTTGGGCCACCGGGACTATCGGAATGAGCAGTTCTTC. The chain recombines TRBV5-1 with TRBJ2-1, with 7 positions matching TRBD2. Germline CDR1 is SGHRS and CDR2 is YFSETQ. V shed 0 bases, J shed 7 bases, and the junction held 10 bases outside the gene matches. The CDR3 has 16 residues. The full variable domain, rest sourced from reference TRBV5-1 and TRBJ2-1, is KAGVTQTPRYLIKTRGQQVTLSCSPISGHRSVSWYQQTPGQGLQFLFEYFSETQRNKGNFPGRFSGRQFSNSRSEMNVSTLELGDSALYLCASSLGHRDYRNEQFFGPGTRLTVL.

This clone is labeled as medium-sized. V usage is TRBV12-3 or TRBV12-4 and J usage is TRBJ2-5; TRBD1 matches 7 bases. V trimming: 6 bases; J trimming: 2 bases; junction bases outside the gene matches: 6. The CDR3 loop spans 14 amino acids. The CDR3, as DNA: TGTGCCAGCAGCCTAGGGGGCTTTCAAGAGACCCAGTACTTC. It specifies CASSLGGFQETQYF.

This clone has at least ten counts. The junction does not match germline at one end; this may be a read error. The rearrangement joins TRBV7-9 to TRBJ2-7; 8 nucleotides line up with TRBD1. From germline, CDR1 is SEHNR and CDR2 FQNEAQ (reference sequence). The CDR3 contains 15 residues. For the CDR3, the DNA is TGTGCCAGCAGCTTAGTCTGGACAGGGCCCTACGAGCGGTACTTC. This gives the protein CASSLVWTGPYERYF.

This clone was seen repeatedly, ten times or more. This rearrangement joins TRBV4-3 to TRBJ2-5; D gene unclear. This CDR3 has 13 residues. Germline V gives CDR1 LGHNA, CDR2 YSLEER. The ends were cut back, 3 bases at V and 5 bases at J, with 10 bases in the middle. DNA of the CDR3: TGCGCCAGCAGCCACATAGTATGGGAGACCCAGTACTTC. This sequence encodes CASSHIVWETQYF.

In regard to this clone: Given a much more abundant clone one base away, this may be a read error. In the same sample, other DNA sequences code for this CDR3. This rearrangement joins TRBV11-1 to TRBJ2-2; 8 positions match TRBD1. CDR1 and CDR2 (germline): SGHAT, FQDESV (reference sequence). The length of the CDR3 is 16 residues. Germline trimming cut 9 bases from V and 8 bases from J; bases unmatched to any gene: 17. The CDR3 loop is CASSPLGRGRGGELFF. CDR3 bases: TGTGCCAGTAGCCCCCTTGGCAGGGGGCGAGGAGGGGAGCTGTTTTTT.

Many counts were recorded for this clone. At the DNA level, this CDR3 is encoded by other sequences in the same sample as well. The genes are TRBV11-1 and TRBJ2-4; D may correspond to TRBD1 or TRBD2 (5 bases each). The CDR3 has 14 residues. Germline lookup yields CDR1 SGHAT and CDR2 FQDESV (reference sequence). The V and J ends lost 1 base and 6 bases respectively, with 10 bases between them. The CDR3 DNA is TGTGCCAGCAGCTTAGGGGGGTGGGGAAACATTCAGTACTTC. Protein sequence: CASSLGGWGNIQYF.

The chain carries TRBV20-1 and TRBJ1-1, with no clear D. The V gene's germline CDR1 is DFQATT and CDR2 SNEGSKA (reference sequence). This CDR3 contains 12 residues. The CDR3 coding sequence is TGCAGGGGAGTTGGTCAGAACACTGAAGCTTTCTTT. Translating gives CRGVGQNTEAFF.

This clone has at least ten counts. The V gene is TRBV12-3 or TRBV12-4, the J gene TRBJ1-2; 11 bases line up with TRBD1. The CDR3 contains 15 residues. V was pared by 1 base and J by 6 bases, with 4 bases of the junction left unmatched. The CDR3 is CASSLGVGQGDGYTF. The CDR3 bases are TGTGCCAGCAGTTTAGGGGTGGGACAGGGGGATGGCTACACCTTC.

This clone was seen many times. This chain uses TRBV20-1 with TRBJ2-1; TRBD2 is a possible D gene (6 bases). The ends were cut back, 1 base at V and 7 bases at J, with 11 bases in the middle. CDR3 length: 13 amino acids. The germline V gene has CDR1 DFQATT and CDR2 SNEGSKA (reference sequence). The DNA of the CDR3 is TGCAGTGCTAGAGGGGGGGTAGGGAATGAGCAGTTCTTC. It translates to CSARGGVGNEQFF.

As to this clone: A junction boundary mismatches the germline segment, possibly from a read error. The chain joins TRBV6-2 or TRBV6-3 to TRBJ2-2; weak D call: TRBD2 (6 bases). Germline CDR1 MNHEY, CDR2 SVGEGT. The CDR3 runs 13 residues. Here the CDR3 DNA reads TGTGCCACCGGGGGAGCCTGGGCCGGGGAGCTGGTTTTT. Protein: CATGGAWAGELVF.

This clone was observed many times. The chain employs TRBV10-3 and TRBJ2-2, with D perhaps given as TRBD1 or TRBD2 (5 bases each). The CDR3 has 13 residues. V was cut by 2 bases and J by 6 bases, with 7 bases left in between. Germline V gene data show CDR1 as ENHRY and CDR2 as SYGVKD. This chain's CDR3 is CAISERDAGELFF. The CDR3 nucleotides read TGTGCCATCAGTGAGAGGGACGCCGGGGAGCTGTTTTTT.

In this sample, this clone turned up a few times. The CDR3 DNA is TGTGCCAGCAGCTTGAATCGCGGGACATACAATGAGCAGTTCTTC. This gives the protein CASSLNRGTYNEQFF. The chain has TRBV5-4 and TRBJ2-1; D may be TRBD1 or TRBD2 (6 bases each). V was pared by 1 base and J by 4 bases, with 12 bases between. The germline V gene encodes CDR1 SGHNT and CDR2 YYREEE (reference sequence). The length of the CDR3 is 15 residues.

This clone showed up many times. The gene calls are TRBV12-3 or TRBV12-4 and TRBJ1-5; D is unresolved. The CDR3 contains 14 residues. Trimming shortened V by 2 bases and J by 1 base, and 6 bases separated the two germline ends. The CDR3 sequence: CASSLTGSNQPQHF. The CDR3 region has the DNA TGTGCCAGCAGTTTAACGGGCAGCAATCAGCCCCAGCATTTT.